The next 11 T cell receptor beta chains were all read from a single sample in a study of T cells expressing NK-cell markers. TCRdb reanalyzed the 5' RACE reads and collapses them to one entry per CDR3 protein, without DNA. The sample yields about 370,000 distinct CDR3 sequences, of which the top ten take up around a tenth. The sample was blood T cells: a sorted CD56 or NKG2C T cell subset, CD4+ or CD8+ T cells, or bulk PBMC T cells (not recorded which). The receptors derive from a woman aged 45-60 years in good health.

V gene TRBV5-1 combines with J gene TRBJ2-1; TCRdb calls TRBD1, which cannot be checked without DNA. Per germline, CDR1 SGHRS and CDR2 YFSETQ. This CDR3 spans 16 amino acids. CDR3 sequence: CASSSNPTGAYNEQFF.

CDR3 loop: CASREVENQETQYF. The V and J genes are TRBV7-9 and TRBJ2-5; the TRBD2 assignment by TCRdb is unverifiable without DNA. This CDR3 has 14 amino acids. CDR1 SEHNR and CDR2 FQNEAQ come from the germline V gene (reference sequence).

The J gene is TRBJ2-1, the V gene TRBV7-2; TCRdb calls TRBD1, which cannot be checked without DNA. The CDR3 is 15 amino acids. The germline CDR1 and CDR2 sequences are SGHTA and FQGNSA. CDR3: CASSLVGQGWNEQFF. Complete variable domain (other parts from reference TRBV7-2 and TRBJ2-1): GAGVSQSPSNKVTEKGKDVELRCDPISGHTALYWYRQSLGQGLEFLIYFQGNSAPDKSGLPSDRFSAERTGGSVSTLTIQRTQQEDSAVYLCASSLVGQGWNEQFFGPGTRLTVL.

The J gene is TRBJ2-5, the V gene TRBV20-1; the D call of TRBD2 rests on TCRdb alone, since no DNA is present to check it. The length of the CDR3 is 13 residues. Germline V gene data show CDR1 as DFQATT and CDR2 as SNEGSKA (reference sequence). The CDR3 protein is CSASPLAQETQYF.

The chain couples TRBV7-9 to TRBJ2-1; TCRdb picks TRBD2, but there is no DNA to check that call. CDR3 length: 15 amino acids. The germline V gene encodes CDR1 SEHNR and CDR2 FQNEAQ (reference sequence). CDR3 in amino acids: CASSFIAGMSNEQFF.

CDR3 loop: CASRGTNSYEQYF. The V call is TRBV6-1, the J call TRBJ2-7. Looked up from germline, CDR1 is MNHNS and CDR2 is SASEGT. The CDR3 loop spans 13 amino acids.

The CDR3: CASSLSGYLYEQYF. The rearrangement uses TRBV5-1 and TRBJ2-7; TCRdb calls TRBD1, which cannot be checked without DNA. Germline V gene lookup returns CDR1 SGHRS and CDR2 YFSETQ. CDR3 size: 14 residues.

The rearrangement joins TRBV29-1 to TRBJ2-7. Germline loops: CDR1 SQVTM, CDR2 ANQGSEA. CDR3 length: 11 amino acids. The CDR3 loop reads CSAILSYEQYF.

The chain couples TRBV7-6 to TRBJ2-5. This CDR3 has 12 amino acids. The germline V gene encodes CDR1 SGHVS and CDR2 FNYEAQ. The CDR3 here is CASSQEEGAQYF.

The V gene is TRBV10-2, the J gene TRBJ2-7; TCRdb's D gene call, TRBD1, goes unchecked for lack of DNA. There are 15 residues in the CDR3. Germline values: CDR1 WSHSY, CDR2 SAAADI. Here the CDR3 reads CASSTPRGKEGEQYF.

CDR3 region: CASSGGTSSETQYF. The V call is TRBV13, the J call TRBJ2-5; the D gene TCRdb calls, TRBD2, cannot be checked with no DNA. Germline V gene lookup returns CDR1 PRHDT and CDR2 FYEKMQ (reference sequence). This CDR3 is 14 amino acids long.